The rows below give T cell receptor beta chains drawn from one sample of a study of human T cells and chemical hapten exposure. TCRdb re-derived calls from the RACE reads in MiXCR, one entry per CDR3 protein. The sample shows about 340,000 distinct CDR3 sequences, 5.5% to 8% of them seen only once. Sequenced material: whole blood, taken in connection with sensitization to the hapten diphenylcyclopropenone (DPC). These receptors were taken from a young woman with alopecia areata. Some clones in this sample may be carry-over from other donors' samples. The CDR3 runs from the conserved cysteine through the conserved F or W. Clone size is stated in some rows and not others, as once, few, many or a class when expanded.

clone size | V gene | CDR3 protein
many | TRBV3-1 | CASSWDYNEQFF
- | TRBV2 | CASLKLSTEAFF
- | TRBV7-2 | CASSTQPTRGTQYF
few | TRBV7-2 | CASSSGARETQYF
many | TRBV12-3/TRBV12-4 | CASSFARDEQYF
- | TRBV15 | CATSRDPLGYTQYF
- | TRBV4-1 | CASSQWGPLENIQYF
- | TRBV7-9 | CASSPSEEETQYF
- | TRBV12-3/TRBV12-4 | CASSLRGEIPSPLHF
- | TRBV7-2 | CASSRTGTLNTGELFF